The present T cell receptor (beta chain) was sequenced within a study of blood T cell repertoires in COVID-19. About the study: From the United States, Italy and Spain came samples of acute and convalescent COVID-19.

V trimming: 1 base; J trimming: 6 bases; junction bases outside the gene matches: 7. The CDR3 has 16 residues. Per the germline V gene, CDR1 is MNHEY and CDR2 is SVGAGI. Measured with immunoSEQ multiplex PCR; TCRdb has only the in-frame clones, and not every one. The table lists approximately 330,000 clones, 80% to 90% of them singletons. Sequencing input: PBMCs or T cells enriched from blood (not recorded which). This rearrangement joins TRBV6-5 to TRBJ1-1; 11 bases map to TRBD1. The sequence came from a woman in her 40s with acute COVID-19. DNA of the CDR3: TGTGCCAGCAGTTACTGGGGGGACAGGGGGAGGGCTGAAGCTTTCTTT. Its translation: CASSYWGDRGRAEAFF.